Below, 10 T cell receptor beta chains from the same sample are listed, as sequenced in a study of OX40 agonist ivuxolimab in advanced cancers. Sequencing used immunoSEQ multiplex PCR; TCRdb keeps in-frame clones, though not all of them. This table has some 60,000 clones, roughly nine tenths appearing once. Sequenced here: CD4+ or CD8+ T cells sorted from blood, sampled in a trial of the OX40 agonist ivuxolimab. These receptors originate from an adult with an advanced solid tumor such as melanoma, head and neck, liver or kidney cancer.

This chain links TRBV6-5 with TRBJ2-7, with TRBD2 as a possible D gene (5 bases). Germline-derived CDR1 and CDR2 are MNHEY and SVGAGI. The CDR3 covers 11 residues. The V and J ends lost 8 bases and 3 bases respectively, with 8 bases between them. CDR3 region: CASQEGYEQYF. The CDR3 coding sequence is TGTGCCAGCCAAGAGGGCTACGAGCAGTACTTC.

The gene calls are TRBV7-9 and TRBJ2-7; 10 nucleotides agree with TRBD1. CDR1 SEHNR and CDR2 FQNEAQ come from the germline V gene (reference sequence). V lost 5 bases to trimming and J lost 0 bases; unmatched junction nucleotides: 4. This CDR3 comprises 15 residues. This CDR3 is CASSPGQGVSYEQYF. The DNA for the CDR3 is TGTGCCAGCAGCCCTGGACAGGGGGTCTCCTACGAGCAGTACTTC.

The V call is TRBV4-1, the J call TRBJ2-7; tentatively, D is TRBD1 (6 bases). This CDR3 region has 16 residues. Trimming took 3 bases from V and 0 from J, leaving 15 bases between them. Germline V gene data show CDR1 as MGHRA and CDR2 as YSYEKL. The CDR3 loop reads CASSQLSLQGSYEQYF. The DNA for the CDR3 is TGCGCCAGCAGCCAGCTTTCTTTACAGGGCTCCTACGAGCAGTACTTC.

The chain uses TRBV6-6 and TRBJ1-1; no clear D. The ends were cut back, 8 bases at V and 5 bases at J, with 12 bases in the middle. This CDR3 is built from 12 residues. Germline-derived CDR1 and CDR2 are MNHNY and SVGAGI (reference sequence). CDR3 sequence: CASRAMSTEAFF. The CDR3 coding sequence is TGTGCCAGCCGGGCAATGAGTACTGAAGCTTTCTTT.

The genes are TRBV25-1 and TRBJ2-5; TRBD1 aligns across 8 bases. CDR3 length equals 16 residues. Losses at the gene ends were 2 bases for V and 5 bases for J; bases not matched to a gene: 10. CDR1 and CDR2 (germline): MGHDK, SYGVNS. CDR3: CASSERRPRGRETQYF. The CDR3 region has the DNA TGTGCCAGCAGTGAACGACGCCCCAGGGGGCGGGAGACCCAGTACTTC.

The rearrangement links TRBV11-3 to TRBJ2-7, with 8 positions matching TRBD1. In germline, CDR1 is SGHNT, CDR2 YENEEA. V lost 3 bases, J lost 5 bases, and 3 bases stayed unmatched. The CDR3 is 13 amino acids. The DNA of the CDR3 is TGTGCCAGCAGCTTTCAGGGGGCGGACGAGCAGTACTTC. Protein: CASSFQGADEQYF.

DNA for the CDR3: TGTGCCAGCAGCCAAAAACGGGTCCCTGGAAACACCATATATTTT. It is translated as CASSQKRVPGNTIYF. The J gene is TRBJ1-3, the V gene TRBV14, with unresolved D. V lost 2 bases and J lost 2, with 10 bases in between. CDR3 length equals 15 residues. Germline values: CDR1 SGHDN, CDR2 FVKESK.

V gene TRBV12-5 combines with J gene TRBJ2-3; 8 nucleotides align to TRBD2. The trim removed 6 bases at V and 0 bases at J, leaving 11 bases unmatched. The V gene's germline CDR1 is LGHNT and CDR2 FRNRAP. The CDR3 loop spans 17 amino acids. CDR3 residues: CASGRGLAGYSTDTQYF. In nucleotides, the CDR3 is TGTGCTAGTGGGAGGGGTCTAGCGGGCTACAGCACAGATACGCAGTATTTT.

This rearrangement joins TRBV19 to TRBJ2-7; TRBD2 matches at 9 bases. V shed 6 bases, J shed 4 bases, and the junction held 10 bases outside the gene matches. Germline V CDR1 and CDR2: LNHDA, SQIVND (reference sequence). This CDR3 has 15 amino acids. The CDR3 DNA reads as TGTGCCAGTAGCTTAGTAGCGGGGGATCAGTACGAGCAGTACTTC. Its translation: CASSLVAGDQYEQYF.

In its sample, this clone was seen a few times. J is TRBJ2-7 and V is TRBV19; the match to TRBD1 covers 12 bases. The V gene end was trimmed by 8 bases and the J gene end by 4 bases; junction bases not matched to a gene: 9. CDR1 and CDR2 (germline): LNHDA, SQIVND (reference sequence). The CDR3 is made up of 15 amino acids. The CDR3 DNA follows: TGTGCCAGTCAGGGGGGACAGGGGGCGAGTTACGAGCAGTACTTC. This sequence encodes CASQGGQGASYEQYF.